Shown below are 22 T cell receptor beta chains from a single sample sequenced in a study of cytomegalovirus exposure and HLA in healthy donors. In the PCR, 60 Vbeta and 13 Jbeta primers were used. Sequencing used immunoSEQ multiplex PCR; TCRdb keeps in-frame clones, though not all of them. Here the sample spans 100,000 or so clones, around 83% being singletons. Sequenced input: PBMCs. These receptors originate from a woman younger than 35 in good health and CMV-seronegative.

The rearrangement uses TRBV27 and TRBJ2-7; D uncertain. From germline, CDR1 is MNHEY and CDR2 SMNVEV (reference sequence). V was cut by 3 bases and J by 6 bases, with 18 bases left in between. The length of the CDR3 is 15 residues. The CDR3 is CASSFSSYGRREQYF. CDR3 DNA: TGTGCCAGCAGTTTCTCCAGCTATGGCAGGCGCGAGCAGTACTTC.

The genes are TRBV7-3 and TRBJ2-3; 8 bases map to TRBD2. Germline V gene data show CDR1 as SGHTA and CDR2 as FQGTGA. This CDR3 spans 15 amino acids. V lost 5 bases to trimming and J lost 3 bases; unmatched junction nucleotides: 7. The CDR3 sequence: CASSRGSGTTDTQYF. DNA of the CDR3: TGTGCCAGCAGCAGGGGTAGCGGGACGACAGATACGCAGTATTTT.

The V and J genes are TRBV9 and TRBJ2-5, with 8 positions matching TRBD2. The germline gives CDR1 SGDLS, CDR2 YYNGEE. The V segment lost 0 bases and the J segment 5 bases; nucleotides outside the gene matches: 9. There are 16 residues in the CDR3. The CDR3 DNA is TGTGCCAGCAGCGTAGGAGTAGCGGGAAGGTGGGAGACCCAGTACTTC. It yields the protein CASSVGVAGRWETQYF.

This clone occurred a few times. V is TRBV2 and J is TRBJ1-4; 8 positions agree with TRBD1. The CDR3 is 14 residues long. Trimming at V came to 5 bases and at J to 7 bases, leaving 6 bases not matched to a gene. The germline V gene has CDR1 SNHLY and CDR2 FYNNEI. CDR3 DNA: TGTGCCAGCAGTCAACAGGGGGTACTTGAAAAACTGTTTTTT. The encoded protein is CASSQQGVLEKLFF. Full variable domain (outside the CDR3, taken from reference TRBV2 and TRBJ1-4): EPEVTQTPSHQVTQMGQEVILRCVPISNHLYFYWYRQILGQKVEFLVSFYNNEISEKSEIFDDQFSVERPDGSNFTLKIRSTKLEDSAMYFCASSQQGVLEKLFFGSGTQLSVL.

The chain links TRBV11-3 to TRBJ2-1; 7 bases line up with TRBD1. In germline, CDR1 is SGHNT, CDR2 YENEEA. V was pared by 1 base and J by 6 bases, with 3 bases of the junction left unmatched. The CDR3 spans 14 residues. CDR3 DNA: TGTGCCAGCAGCTTAGGAGGACAGGTCAATGAGCAGTTCTTC. Its translation is CASSLGGQVNEQFF. The complete variable domain, with remaining parts taken from reference TRBV11-3 and TRBJ2-1, reads EAGVVQSPRYKIIEKKQPVAFWCNPISGHNTLYWYLQNLGQGPELLIRYENEEAVDDSQLPKDRFSAERLKGVDSTLKIQPAELGDSAVYLCASSLGGQVNEQFFGPGTRLTVL.

This clone appeared once. V is TRBV7-2 and J is TRBJ1-5; TRBD1 is a possible D gene (5 bases). From germline, CDR1 is SGHTA and CDR2 FQGNSA. Between the trimmed V and J ends, which lost 4 bases and 7 bases, there was a span of 17 bases. CDR3 length: 15 amino acids. The CDR3 reads CASSSSGRVRQPQHF. The CDR3 DNA is TGTGCCAGCAGCTCCTCGGGCAGGGTGAGACAGCCCCAGCATTTT. The full variable domain, in which reference TRBV7-2 and TRBJ1-5 provide the parts outside the CDR3, is GAGVSQSPSNKVTEKGKDVELRCDPISGHTALYWYRQSLGQGLEFLIYFQGNSAPDKSGLPSDRFSAERTGGSVSTLTIQRTQQEDSAVYLCASSSSGRVRQPQHFGDGTRLSIL.

The chain couples TRBV5-6 to TRBJ2-5, with a tentative D call TRBD2 (5 bases). CDR1 is SGHDT and CDR2 is YYEEEE in the germline V gene. V was cut by 0 bases and J by 4 bases, with 10 bases left in between. The CDR3 length is 14 residues. The DNA for the CDR3 is TGTGCCAGCAGCTTGGACGGAGGTGGAGAGACCCAGTACTTC. This codes for CASSLDGGGETQYF.

This clone showed up just a few times. CDR3 nucleotides: TGTGCCAGCAGCTTATCCCTAGGCCAGCCCCAGCATTTT. Encoded protein: CASSLSLGQPQHF. This chain joins TRBV7-3 and TRBJ1-5; no clear D. CDR1 SGHTA and CDR2 FQGTGA come from the germline V gene. The CDR3 consists of 13 residues. V shed 2 bases and J shed 7 bases, with 9 bases lying between them.

This clone appeared once. The chain has TRBV13 and TRBJ2-5; no clear D. The end of the DNA fits TRBJ2-7 better, so the J call may be wrong. Looked up from germline, CDR1 is PRHDT and CDR2 is FYEKMQ (reference sequence). The CDR3 contains 17 residues. CDR3: CASSLFALGSSSYEQYF. The DNA of the CDR3 is TGTGCCAGCAGCTTATTTGCGTTGGGCTCAAGCTCCTACGAGCAGTACTTC.

V usage is TRBV30 and J usage is TRBJ1-1; TRBD1 matches 7 bases. Germline V gene sequence: CDR1 GTSNPN, CDR2 SVGIG (reference sequence). This CDR3 comprises 13 residues. The ends lost 5 bases at V and 2 bases at J; junction bases unmatched: 5. CDR3 amino acids: CAWDAGGNTEAFF. The CDR3, as DNA: TGTGCCTGGGACGCAGGGGGAAACACTGAAGCTTTCTTT.

With regard to this clone: Sequence at one end of the junction differs from germline and may be a read error. The V call is TRBV7-9, the J call TRBJ2-7, with 10 bases fitting TRBD1. The CDR3 is 13 amino acids. Germline V gene sequence: CDR1 SEHNR, CDR2 FQNEAQ (reference sequence). The chain's CDR3 is CSSSPGTGVEQYF. CDR3 bases: TGTTCCAGCAGCCCCGGGACAGGGGTCGAGCAGTACTTC.

CDR3 DNA sequence: TGTGCCAGCAGTGAATCCCCCTTGCACAGTGCAACTAATGAAAAACTGTTTTTT. Its translation: CASSESPLHSATNEKLFF. J is TRBJ1-4 and V is TRBV25-1; D is unclear. The length of the CDR3 is 18 residues. V was trimmed by 1 base and J by 0 bases, leaving 15 bases between them. Looked up from germline, CDR1 is MGHDK and CDR2 is SYGVNS.

This clone was found once. The junction does not match germline at one end; this may be a read error. The rearrangement joins TRBV7-9 to TRBJ2-7; 8 bases line up with TRBD1. Germline CDR1 SEHNR, CDR2 FQNEAQ (reference sequence). The CDR3 is made up of 13 amino acids. The CDR3 DNA reads as TGTTCCAGCAGCTTAGTGGTAGACAGGGGGCAGTACTTC. Its translation: CSSSLVVDRGQYF. The full variable domain, completed using reference TRBV7-9 and TRBJ2-7, is DTGVSQNPRHKITKRGQNVTFRCDPISEHNRLYWYRQTLGQGPEFLTYFQNEAQLEKSRLLSDRFSAERPKGSFSTLEIQRTEQGDSAMYLCSSSLVVDRGQYFGPGTRLTVT.

The chain is built from TRBV4-3 and TRBJ1-6; the D is unclear. With 0 bases removed from V and 5 bases from J, the gap between germline ends came to 20 bases. This CDR3 is built from 19 residues. Per the germline V gene, CDR1 is LGHNA and CDR2 is YSLEER. CDR3 amino acids: CASSQDRVEGLENNSPLHF. The CDR3 nucleotides read TGCGCCAGCAGCCAAGATAGGGTGGAGGGTCTGGAGAATAATTCACCCCTCCACTTT.

This clone was detected once. The chain is built from TRBV29-1 and TRBJ1-1, with D hard to call. Germline CDR1 reads SQVTM; CDR2 reads ANQGSEA. The germline V and J ends were trimmed by 4 bases and 4 bases, with 7 bases remaining between them. CDR3 length: 11 residues. The CDR3 sequence: CSVAGFTEAFF. CDR3 bases: TGCAGCGTTGCAGGCTTCACTGAAGCTTTCTTT.

This clone was seen a single time. This chain uses TRBV28 with TRBJ2-5; perhaps TRBD2 as D (6 bases). The J call may be incorrect, as the DNA end agrees better with TRBJ2-7. The germline V gene encodes CDR1 MDHEN and CDR2 SYDVKM. The CDR3 is made up of 14 amino acids. The CDR3 DNA sequence: TGTGCCAGCAGCCCAGGCGGGGAGAGAGCCGAGCAGTACTTC. Protein sequence: CASSPGGERAEQYF.

V and J are TRBV27 and TRBJ2-6; the D gene is possibly TRBD1 (6 bases). V was pared by 5 bases and J by 4 bases, with 24 bases between. This CDR3 region has 19 residues. Germline assignment: CDR1 MNHEY and CDR2 SMNVEV (reference sequence). CDR3 amino acids: CASSVRWTAGTGGANVLTF. CDR3 bases: TGTGCCAGCAGTGTGAGATGGACAGCCGGGACGGGGGGGGCCAACGTCCTGACTTTC.

The chain links TRBV11-2 to TRBJ2-1; D unresolved. Deletions cut 6 bases from V and 4 bases from J, with 10 bases between. CDR3 length equals 13 residues. The germline CDR1 and CDR2 sequences are SGHAT and FQNNGV. CDR3 sequence: CASSSYGYNEQFF. For the CDR3, the DNA is TGTGCCAGCAGTTCATACGGGTACAATGAGCAGTTCTTC.

V and J are TRBV19 and TRBJ2-7, with 10 bases aligning to TRBD1. The CDR3 sequence is 14 residues long. The V segment lost 7 bases and the J segment 2 bases; nucleotides outside the gene matches: 5. CDR1 LNHDA and CDR2 SQIVND come from the germline V gene (reference sequence). The DNA for the CDR3 is TGTGCCAGTACCGACAGGGGGCCAACCTACGAGCAGTACTTC. Amino acid sequence: CASTDRGPTYEQYF.

This rearrangement joins TRBV7-9 to TRBJ2-5, with 9 nucleotides matching TRBD1. CDR3 size: 19 residues. V was pared by 5 bases and J by 1 base, with 17 bases of the junction left unmatched. Germline V lookup: CDR1 SEHNR, CDR2 FQNEAQ (reference sequence). The CDR3 sequence is CASSHNLPGQGLFQETQYF. CDR3 nucleotides: TGTGCCAGCAGCCACAATCTACCGGGACAGGGACTTTTCCAAGAGACCCAGTACTTC.

The chain is built from TRBV18 and TRBJ2-7; a weak D match, TRBD2 (5 bases). Between the trimmed V and J ends, which lost 0 bases and 2 bases, there was a span of 11 bases. There are 15 residues in the CDR3. Germline-derived CDR1 and CDR2 are KGHSH and LQKENI. CDR3 sequence (DNA): TGTGCCAGCTCACCACCGTGGGGAGTAGCCTACGAGCAGTACTTC. Its translation is CASSPPWGVAYEQYF.

The chain uses TRBV11-1 and TRBJ2-7; perhaps TRBD2 as D (6 bases). Germline-derived CDR1 and CDR2 are SGHAT and FQDESV (reference sequence). There are 15 residues in the CDR3. The ends were cut back, 4 bases at V and 2 bases at J, with 15 bases in the middle. CDR3 loop: CASSSSGTGTYEQYF. The CDR3 nucleotides read TGTGCCAGCAGCTCTAGTGGGACTGGGACCTACGAGCAGTACTTC.